This TCR beta chain was documented in a study of Tregs in tolerant kidney transplant recipients. Findings and caveats of the study: In tolerant patients, donor-specific Tregs outgrew total Tregs, suggesting antigen-driven expansion. Nucleotide sequences could not be compared across some patients' samples due to primer changes.

Trimming pared 4 bases from V and 5 bases from J, leaving 9 bases between. From germline, CDR1 is SGHTA and CDR2 FQGTGA. The CDR3 runs to 13 residues. Notes on this clone: The antigen is unknown.

Assay: immunoSEQ multiplex PCR; the TCRdb copy retains only in-frame clones and omits some. The table has some 74,000 clones, approximately 90% seen once; the top ten hold 0.34%. The clonotype originates from a human donor who received a combined kidney and bone marrow transplant. This rearrangement joins TRBV7-3 to TRBJ2-1; D perhaps matches TRBD2 (6 bases). Sequencing used Tregs from blood, obtained before the transplant. In DNA form, the CDR3 reads TGTGCCAGCAGCTCGACTAGAAACAATGAGCAGTTCTTC. It codes for CASSSTRNNEQFF.